This T cell receptor beta chain emerged from a study of blood T cells in healthy people across ages. Germline V gene sequence: CDR1 SGDLS, CDR2 YYNGEE. This CDR3 has 15 amino acids. V dropped 0 bases and J dropped 2 bases, with 10 bases sitting between them. The authors ran a second PCR of roughly 6 to 11 cycles using a sample-barcoded 5' primer and a J-beta primer mix. TCRdb redid the calling of the 5' RACE reads with MiXCR, one entry per CDR3 protein. The sample holds around 750,000 distinct CDR3 sequences; roughly 53% are singletons and the top ten take approximately 40%. The receptor's source is a man older than 75 in good health. V gene TRBV9 combines with J gene TRBJ2-3, with D perhaps TRBD2 (7 bases). The sequenced sample consisted of blood. CDR3 in amino acids: CASSVAGGATDTQYF. CDR3 in DNA: TGTGCCAGCAGCGTAGCGGGGGGCGCCACAGATACGCAGTATTTT.